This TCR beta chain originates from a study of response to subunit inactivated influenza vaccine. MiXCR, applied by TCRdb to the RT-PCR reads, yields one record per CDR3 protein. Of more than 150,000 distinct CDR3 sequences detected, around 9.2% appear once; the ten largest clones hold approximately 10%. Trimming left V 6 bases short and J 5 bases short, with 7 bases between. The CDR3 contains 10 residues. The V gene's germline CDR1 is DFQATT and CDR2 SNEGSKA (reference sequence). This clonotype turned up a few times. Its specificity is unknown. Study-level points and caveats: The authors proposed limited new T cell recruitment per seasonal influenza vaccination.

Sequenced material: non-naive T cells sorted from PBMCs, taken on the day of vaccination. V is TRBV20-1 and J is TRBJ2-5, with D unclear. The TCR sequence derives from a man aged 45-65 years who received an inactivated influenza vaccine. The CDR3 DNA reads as TGCAGTGCCCCCGGGGAGACCCAGTACTTC. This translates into CSAPGETQYF.